This T cell receptor (beta chain) was found in a study of vaccination and CD4 T cells after COVID-19. Stated treatment: roughly 11-day PBMC culture with coronavirus spike peptide pools or control peptides (ViraFEST assay). V shed 2 bases and J shed 7 bases, with 11 bases lying between them. Germline lookup yields CDR1 MNHEY and CDR2 SVGAGI. CDR3 length: 14 amino acids. In regard to this clonotype: Its antigen is unidentified.

Overall study findings and caveats: SARS-CoV-2-reactive clonotype medians increased from about 20 to 38, not significantly.

The Oncomine TCR Beta short-read assay was what sequenced the DNA obtained from cultured CD4+ T cells. TCRdb re-called the PCR reads with MiXCR, one entry per CDR3 protein. The profile covers about 9,600 distinct CDR3 sequences, with 20% to 30% appearing a single time and approximately 12% taken by the ten largest. The sequence was obtained from a human donor who had recovered from COVID-19. The starting material was CD4+ T cells from blood, cultured in vitro, obtained after SARS-CoV-2 vaccination. V gene TRBV6-5 combines with J gene TRBJ2-2; D uncertain. The chain's CDR3 is CASSYLLSIGELFF. The CDR3 DNA is TGTGCCAGCAGTTACCTTTTGAGCATCGGGGAGCTGTTTTTT.